This TCR beta chain emerged from a study of T cells in Graves' hyperthyroidism and ophthalmopathy. This clonotype has just a few counts. It was RNA transcripts that yielded the amplified TCR beta CDR3 regions. HTBI primers were the set used in a first-round RT-PCR of the TCR CDR3. TCRdb reprocessed the multiplex PCR reads with MiXCR, giving one entry per CDR3 protein. The table has 650,000 to 750,000 distinct CDR3 sequences, around 15% seen once. Stable disease denoted Graves' hyperthyroidism without ophthalmopathy progression within 18 months. Participants, patients aged 18 to 65, had newly diagnosed hyperthyroidism with a duration under 2 months. Diagnostic decisions used clinical symptoms, serum thyroxine and TRAb, thyroid ultrasound and orbital computed tomography. Fresh peripheral blood, 8 to 10 ml of it, supplied the PBMCs. This receptor was identified in a young woman with Graves' hyperthyroidism. Specimen: blood.

This chain's CDR3 is CAWSVRGVNEQFF. In DNA form, the CDR3 reads TGTGCCTGGAGTGTACGAGGGGTCAATGAGCAGTTCTTC. The rearrangement uses TRBV30 and TRBJ2-1; possibly TRBD1 or TRBD2 for D (5 bases each). Trimming removed 0 bases at V and 6 bases at J, with 9 bases between. Germline CDR1 reads GTSNPN; CDR2 reads SVGIG (reference sequence). This CDR3 region has 13 residues.